Listed here are 32 T cell receptor beta chains from one sample, sequenced in a study of shared clonotypes between healthy human individuals. Naive CD8 cells comprised CD45RO-negative, CCR7-positively selected cells, excluding terminally differentiated effector memory CD45RA+ cells. Repertoires were generated with immunoSEQ multiplex PCR, while TCRdb's copy carries only in-frame clones and drops some. Among roughly 600,000 clones listed, 95% to 98% were seen once. Sequenced sample: naive CD8+ T cells sorted from blood. These receptors originate from a man aged 30-40 years in good health.

The CDR3 region is CASDEASGRGEQFF. CDR3 in DNA: TGCGCCAGTGATGAGGCTAGCGGGAGAGGTGAGCAGTTCTTC. This chain links TRBV10-2 with TRBJ2-1; TRBD2 agrees at 10 bases. Germline CDR1 is WSHSY and CDR2 is SAAADI. J gave up 9 bases and V 9 bases, and 11 bases lay outside the gene matches. The CDR3 runs to 14 residues.

This chain joins TRBV30 and TRBJ2-7, with D maybe TRBD2 (6 bases). The CDR3 is 15 amino acids. CDR1 GTSNPN and CDR2 SVGIG come from the germline V gene (reference sequence). Trimming stripped 3 bases from V and 2 bases from J, with 17 bases between. The CDR3 protein is CAWSEGPGEAYEQYF. The CDR3, as DNA: TGTGCCTGGAGCGAGGGGCCGGGAGAGGCCTACGAGCAGTACTTC.

The gene calls are TRBV5-6 and TRBJ2-3; D is possibly TRBD1 (7 bases). CDR1 and CDR2 (germline): SGHDT, YYEEEE. The CDR3 runs 12 residues. Trimming removed 5 bases at V and 6 bases at J, with 10 bases between. Written as DNA, the CDR3 is TGTGCCAGCAGGGAGGGGGCGGATACGCAGTATTTT. Translation gives CASREGADTQYF.

J is TRBJ1-2 and V is TRBV5-8; D may be TRBD1 (5 bases). The V and J ends lost 2 bases and 6 bases respectively, with 20 bases between them. This CDR3 has 16 amino acids. Per germline, CDR1 SGHTS and CDR2 YDEGEE. CDR3 sequence (DNA): TGTGCCAGCAGCTTTGCGGGGCATGTCGGACGCCATGGCTACACCTTC. Its protein is CASSFAGHVGRHGYTF. The full variable domain, rest sourced from reference TRBV5-8 and TRBJ1-2, is EAGVTQSPTHLIKTRGQQATLRCSPISGHTSVYWYQQALGLGLQFLLWYDEGEERNRGNFPPRFSGRQFPNYSSELNVNALELEDSALYLCASSFAGHVGRHGYTFGSGTRLTVV.

The V gene is TRBV5-8, the J gene TRBJ2-7, with TRBD2 matching over 12 bases. Unmatched junction bases numbered 7, after V lost 4 bases and J lost 5 bases. The CDR3 spans 15 residues. Germline CDR1 SGHTS, CDR2 YDEGEE. The CDR3 DNA reads TGTGCCAGCAGCGCGGGACTAGCGGGTCTCGACGAGCAGTACTTC. Translated: CASSAGLAGLDEQYF.

The J gene is TRBJ2-1, the V gene TRBV11-2, with unresolved D. V was clipped by 5 bases and J by 9 bases, with 11 bases between them. The V gene's germline CDR1 is SGHAT and CDR2 FQNNGV. The CDR3 covers 12 residues. CDR3 in DNA: TGTGCCAGCAGCAATGGGTGGGCTGAGCAGTTCTTC. This sequence encodes CASSNGWAEQFF.

The V call is TRBV10-1, the J call TRBJ2-7; D uncertain. In germline, CDR1 is WNHNN, CDR2 SYGVQD (reference sequence). Deletions cut 0 bases from V and 4 bases from J, with 7 bases between. The CDR3 extends over 13 amino acids. The CDR3 DNA follows: TGCGCCAGCAGTGAGTCCGGTGATTACGAGCAGTACTTC. Translation: CASSESGDYEQYF.

Comments on this clone: The sample contains more than one DNA sequence encoding this CDR3. V usage is TRBV28 and J usage is TRBJ1-5, with D perhaps matching TRBD1 (5 bases). Trimming pared 5 bases from V and 4 bases from J, leaving 9 bases between. The CDR3 runs to 13 residues. Germline-derived CDR1 and CDR2 are MDHEN and SYDVKM. CDR3 DNA sequence: TGTGCCAGCAGTCCTGGGGGGAATCAGCCCCAGCATTTT. Amino acid sequence: CASSPGGNQPQHF.

The chain joins TRBV5-4 to TRBJ2-7, with D possibly TRBD2 on 6 matching bases. Germline V gene sequence: CDR1 SGHNT, CDR2 YYREEE (reference sequence). CDR3 length equals 15 residues. V was shortened by 2 bases and J by 4 bases, with 16 bases between the two germline ends. CDR3 DNA: TGTGCCAGCAGCTTTTACCCCGGAGGGTCATACGAGCAGTACTTC. This encodes CASSFYPGGSYEQYF. Combining the CDR3 with reference TRBV5-4 and TRBJ2-7 gives the whole variable domain ETGVTQSPTHLIKTRGQQVTLRCSSQSGHNTVSWYQQALGQGPQFIFQYYREEENGRGNFPPRFSGLQFPNYSSELNVNALELDDSALYLCASSFYPGGSYEQYFGPGTRLTVT.

In its sample, this clone was seen once. V is TRBV5-5 and J is TRBJ2-7, with 7 bases lining up with TRBD1. This CDR3 has 13 residues. CDR1 SGHKS and CDR2 YYEKEE come from the germline V gene (reference sequence). The V segment lost 2 bases and the J segment 6 bases; nucleotides outside the gene matches: 5. CDR3 in amino acids: CASSLGTVTEQYF. DNA for the CDR3: TGTGCCAGCAGCTTAGGGACAGTCACCGAGCAGTACTTC.

This clone appeared a single time. The rearrangement joins TRBV5-4 to TRBJ2-3; D is unclear. There are 13 residues in the CDR3. V gave up 2 bases and J gave up 1 base, with 5 bases separating them. The germline CDR1 and CDR2 sequences are SGHNT and YYREEE (reference sequence). The CDR3 loop reads CASSLRGTDTQYF. The DNA for the CDR3 is TGTGCCAGCAGCTTAAGAGGCACAGATACGCAGTATTTT.

V and J are TRBV4-3 and TRBJ1-1, with D unresolved. With 1 base removed from V and 1 base from J, the gap between germline ends came to 10 bases. The CDR3 length is 15 residues. Germline loops: CDR1 LGHNA, CDR2 YSLEER. For the CDR3, the DNA is TGCGCCAGCAGCCAAGGCGCCTTTTCGAACACTGAAGCTTTCTTT. Its translation: CASSQGAFSNTEAFF.

The chain carries TRBV30 and TRBJ2-7; 9 nucleotides line up with TRBD1. The V gene end was trimmed by 2 bases and the J gene end by 6 bases; junction bases not matched to a gene: 5. The CDR3 totals 13 residues. CDR1 GTSNPN and CDR2 SVGIG come from the germline V gene (reference sequence). The CDR3: CAWSMGQGGEQYF. The CDR3 bases are TGTGCCTGGAGTATGGGACAGGGAGGCGAGCAGTACTTC.

This chain links TRBV21-1 with TRBJ2-5; the DNA was not compared with TRBD1, the D call given in the table. TRBV21-1 is a pseudogene. CDR3 length equals 18 residues. CDR3 amino acids: CASSKLVKDRNLQETQYF. The CDR3 region has the DNA TGTGCCAGCAGCAAACTAGTCAAGGACAGGAACCTTCAAGAGACCCAGTACTTC.

The chain has TRBV29-1 and TRBJ2-5; D ambiguous. This CDR3 has 13 amino acids. The V and J ends lost 3 bases and 2 bases respectively, with 10 bases between them. The germline V gene encodes CDR1 SQVTM and CDR2 ANQGSEA. The CDR3 DNA reads as TGCAGCGTTGAGAGGCAGCTACAAGAGACCCAGTACTTC. Protein: CSVERQLQETQYF.

Only one count was recorded for this clone. This chain connects TRBV18 to TRBJ2-5, with 12 bases aligning to TRBD2. This CDR3 region has 15 residues. Trimming at V came to 3 bases and at J to 4 bases, leaving 3 bases not matched to a gene. The germline gives CDR1 KGHSH, CDR2 LQKENI. The CDR3 loop is CASSPTSGSVETQYF. The CDR3 DNA reads TGTGCCAGCTCACCGACTAGCGGGAGTGTAGAGACCCAGTACTTC.

The genes are TRBV13 and TRBJ2-1, with 8 bases identical to TRBD2. Germline CDR1 PRHDT, CDR2 FYEKMQ (reference sequence). This CDR3 spans 14 amino acids. With 8 bases clipped from V and 1 base from J, the junction kept 4 bases outside the gene matches. In nucleotides, the CDR3 is TGTGCCAGCTTTTTAGCGGGATCCTACAATGAGCAGTTCTTC. Its protein product is CASFLAGSYNEQFF.

This clone has only one observation. The chain carries TRBV29-1 and TRBJ2-2; D tentatively fits TRBD1 or TRBD2 (5 bases each). The germline CDR1 and CDR2 sequences are SQVTM and ANQGSEA. The CDR3 extends over 13 amino acids. The V gene lost 4 bases and the J gene lost 6 bases, with 12 bases spanning the gap. The chain's CDR3 is CSVALRGPGELFF. CDR3 DNA: TGCAGCGTTGCCCTCCGGGGCCCCGGGGAGCTGTTTTTT.

The rearrangement uses TRBV5-6 and TRBJ2-5, with D perhaps TRBD1 (6 bases). Germline V CDR1 and CDR2: SGHDT, YYEEEE. This CDR3 contains 14 residues. Trimming cost V 6 bases and J 1 base, with 13 bases left between them. Written as DNA, the CDR3 is TGTGCCAGCACCATAACAGGGTCCCAAGAGACCCAGTACTTC. It encodes CASTITGSQETQYF.

V is TRBV7-4 and J is TRBJ2-1, with 10 bases identical to TRBD2. The CDR3 contains 15 residues. Trimming at V came to 5 bases and at J to 7 bases, leaving 8 bases not matched to a gene. The germline V gene has CDR1 SGHVT and CDR2 SQSDAQ. DNA for the CDR3: TGTGCCAGCAGCACTCTAGCGGGAGCCGTAAATGAGCAGTTCTTC. Encoded protein: CASSTLAGAVNEQFF. The whole variable domain, remainder taken from reference TRBV7-4 and TRBJ2-1, is GAGVSQSPRYKVAKRGRDVALRCDSISGHVTLYWYRQTLGQGSEVLTYSQSDAQRDKSGRPSGRFSAERPERSVSTLKIQRTEQGDSAVYLCASSTLAGAVNEQFFGPGTRLTVL.

The gene calls are TRBV10-3 and TRBJ2-1; D might be TRBD2 (5 bases). V dropped 0 bases and J dropped 3 bases, with 9 bases sitting between them. The germline gives CDR1 ENHRY, CDR2 SYGVKD. The CDR3 sequence is 15 residues long. CDR3 sequence reads: CAISESGLNYNEQFF. The CDR3 DNA reads as TGTGCCATCAGTGAGTCCGGACTCAACTACAATGAGCAGTTCTTC.

CDR3 protein: CASSLVLAGRRDEQYF. Written as DNA, the CDR3 is TGTGCCAGCAGCTTGGTTCTAGCGGGAAGGAGGGACGAGCAGTACTTC. The gene calls are TRBV5-5 and TRBJ2-7; the match to TRBD2 covers 9 bases. Looked up from germline, CDR1 is SGHKS and CDR2 is YYEKEE (reference sequence). This CDR3 is built from 16 residues. J lost 5 bases, V lost 0 bases, and 9 bases had no gene match.

The chain is built from TRBV7-9 and TRBJ2-1; D might be TRBD2 (6 bases). The V end lost 0 bases, the J end lost 5 bases, and 11 bases lay between the germline ends. This CDR3 is 15 amino acids long. Germline V CDR1 and CDR2: SEHNR, FQNEAQ (reference sequence). In DNA, the CDR3 is TGTGCCAGCAGCTTAGCTAAGACGGGGGACAATGAGCAGTTCTTC. Its translation: CASSLAKTGDNEQFF. The whole variable domain, filled in from reference TRBV7-9 and TRBJ2-1, reads DTGVSQNPRHKITKRGQNVTFRCDPISEHNRLYWYRQTLGQGPEFLTYFQNEAQLEKSRLLSDRFSAERPKGSFSTLEIQRTEQGDSAMYLCASSLAKTGDNEQFFGPGTRLTVL.

In its sample, this clone was seen a few times. The chain has TRBV28 and TRBJ1-1; D is unclear. The CDR3 is 13 amino acids. Trimming took 7 bases from V and 5 from J, leaving 14 bases between them. Germline CDR1 MDHEN, CDR2 SYDVKM. The CDR3 spells CASTLYLGTEAFF. The CDR3, as DNA: TGTGCCAGCACTCTGTATCTCGGAACTGAAGCTTTCTTT.

J is TRBJ2-1 and V is TRBV7-9; tentative D call: TRBD2 (6 bases). Germline CDR1 and CDR2: SEHNR and FQNEAQ (reference sequence). CDR3 length equals 18 residues. Trimming stripped 4 bases from V and 0 bases from J, with 19 bases between. The chain's CDR3 is CASSSLGGLKSSYNEQFF. In DNA form, the CDR3 reads TGTGCCAGCAGCTCCCTGGGGGGTCTCAAGAGCTCCTACAATGAGCAGTTCTTC. Drawing the rest from reference TRBV7-9 and TRBJ2-1, the complete variable domain is DTGVSQNPRHKITKRGQNVTFRCDPISEHNRLYWYRQTLGQGPEFLTYFQNEAQLEKSRLLSDRFSAERPKGSFSTLEIQRTEQGDSAMYLCASSSLGGLKSSYNEQFFGPGTRLTVL.

The CDR3, as DNA: TGTGCCAGTAGTATATCGCGCTGGGGCGGGTACGAGCAGTACTTC. Translated, it gives CASSISRWGGYEQYF. This sequence joins TRBV19 and TRBJ2-7; D could derive from TRBD1 or TRBD2 (5 bases each). Germline-derived CDR1 and CDR2 are LNHDA and SQIVND (reference sequence). The CDR3 runs 15 residues. V lost 2 bases and J lost 4, with 15 bases in between.

In this sample, this clone turned up once. The chain combines TRBV9 with TRBJ1-1; D possibly corresponds to TRBD1 (6 bases). With 4 bases removed from V and 5 bases from J, the gap between germline ends came to 15 bases. Germline-derived CDR1 and CDR2 are SGDLS and YYNGEE. This CDR3 comprises 14 residues. CDR3 residues: CASSSFGGRTEAFF. The CDR3 DNA sequence: TGTGCCAGCAGCTCCTTTGGGGGCAGGACTGAAGCTTTCTTT.

The chain couples TRBV2 to TRBJ1-1; D is ambiguous. The CDR3 is 11 amino acids. The V gene's germline CDR1 is SNHLY and CDR2 FYNNEI. The germline V and J ends were trimmed by 5 bases and 5 bases, with 6 bases remaining between them. CDR3 sequence: CASSSRTEAFF. CDR3 coding DNA: TGTGCCAGCAGTTCCAGAACTGAAGCTTTCTTT.

The CDR3 DNA is TGTGCCAGCAGCTTAGCGGGAGGGCCACACAATGAGCAGTTCTTC. It encodes CASSLAGGPHNEQFF. The genes are TRBV7-2 and TRBJ2-1; 7 bases agree with TRBD2. V lost 0 bases and J lost 5; bases outside the gene matches: 4. Germline loops: CDR1 SGHTA, CDR2 FQGNSA. This CDR3 region has 15 residues.

The chain combines TRBV7-8 with TRBJ1-5; D remains unclear. This CDR3 region has 16 residues. Trimming shortened V by 5 bases and J by 0 bases, and 14 bases separated the two germline ends. Germline loops: CDR1 SGHVS, CDR2 FQNEAQ. CDR3 sequence (DNA): TGTGCCAGCAGCGCCCGACGGGTCGGTAGCAATCAGCCCCAGCATTTT. This gives the protein CASSARRVGSNQPQHF.

This clone was recorded once. The chain combines TRBV4-3 with TRBJ2-1; 8 bases line up with TRBD1. The CDR3 loop spans 17 amino acids. V dropped 0 bases and J dropped 5; count of bases not matched to a gene: 9. Germline CDR1 is LGHNA and CDR2 is YSLEER. CDR3 DNA sequence: TGCGCCAGCAGCCAAGATTTGTGGGACAGGTTAAACAATGAGCAGTTCTTC. This gives the protein CASSQDLWDRLNNEQFF.

The chain carries TRBV14 and TRBJ1-2; D uncertain. There are 14 residues in the CDR3. CDR1 is SGHDN and CDR2 is FVKESK in the germline V gene. V lost 0 bases and J 7 bases, leaving 12 bases between the germline ends. CDR3 DNA sequence: TGTGCCAGCAGCCAAGATATGAGTTCAGGTGGCTACACCTTC. Protein product: CASSQDMSSGGYTF.